Below, 24 T cell receptor beta chains from the same sample are listed, as sequenced in a study of T-cell reconstitution after alpha-beta-depleted transplantation in children. TCRbeta library preparation incorporated unique molecular identifiers. TCRdb analysed the PCR reads with MiXCR anew, one entry per CDR3 protein. The table includes 530,000 or so distinct CDR3 sequences, 20% to 30% detected once. The sequences come from PBMCs, collected before TCRalphabeta/CD19-depleted stem cell transplant. These receptors came from a boy less than two years old with Wiskott-Aldrich syndrome, due to receive a stem cell transplant.

The table lists this clonotype with a few counts. This chain uses TRBV6-1 with TRBJ2-5; 7 bases are a match to TRBD1. This CDR3 has 13 amino acids. The V and J ends lost 6 bases and 4 bases, in that order; junction bases with no gene match: 5. Germline CDR1 and CDR2: MNHNS and SASEGT. DNA for the CDR3: TGTGCCAGCAGACAGGGGCTTAGAGAGACCCAGTACTTC. Amino acids: CASRQGLRETQYF.

The rearrangement joins TRBV28 to TRBJ1-2; 7 bases are a match to TRBD1. Germline-derived CDR1 and CDR2 are MDHEN and SYDVKM. With 0 bases clipped from V and 2 bases from J, the junction kept 12 bases outside the gene matches. The CDR3 loop spans 18 amino acids. The CDR3 spells CASSLWGQWRGRNYGYTF. The CDR3 DNA sequence: TGTGCCAGCAGTTTATGGGGCCAATGGAGGGGGCGCAACTATGGCTACACCTTC.

This sequence joins TRBV18 and TRBJ2-3; D is uncertain. Per the germline V gene, CDR1 is KGHSH and CDR2 is LQKENI. CDR3 length: 13 amino acids. Deletions cut 6 bases from V and 6 bases from J, with 13 bases between. CDR3 sequence (DNA): TGTGCCAGCTCGCCCGGCACCTTGGATACGCAGTATTTT. Translating it yields CASSPGTLDTQYF.

This clonotype was seen a handful of times. This rearrangement joins TRBV20-1 to TRBJ2-5; D not certain. This CDR3 has 14 amino acids. The germline gives CDR1 DFQATT, CDR2 SNEGSKA (reference sequence). Trimming removed 3 bases at V and 1 base at J, with 12 bases between. Here the CDR3 DNA reads TGCAGTGCTAGGGCGGCGGTTCCCCAAGAGACCCAGTACTTC. Translation: CSARAAVPQETQYF.

The chain uses TRBV5-1 and TRBJ2-1, with 10 positions matching TRBD2. V was clipped by 6 bases and J by 0 bases; unmatched bases: 3. CDR1 and CDR2 from the germline V gene are SGHRS and YFSETQ. The CDR3 is made up of 15 amino acids. In DNA form, the CDR3 reads TGCGCCAGCACCGGACTAGCGGACTCCTACAATGAGCAGTTCTTC. Translating gives CASTGLADSYNEQFF.

The J gene is TRBJ2-1, the V gene TRBV11-2, with 9 positions matching TRBD2. Germline trimming cut 1 base from V and 7 bases from J; bases unmatched to any gene: 11. The CDR3 runs to 17 residues. Germline V CDR1 and CDR2: SGHAT, FQNNGV. DNA of the CDR3: TGTGCCAGCAGCTTAGGGTTAGCGGGAGTAGGCCGGAATGAGCAGTTCTTC. It translates to CASSLGLAGVGRNEQFF.

This clonotype has a handful of counts. The chain carries TRBV7-6 and TRBJ1-4; no clear D. CDR1 SGHVS and CDR2 FNYEAQ come from the germline V gene. V dropped 4 bases and J dropped 0 bases, with 12 bases sitting between them. CDR3 size: 16 residues. In nucleotides, the CDR3 is TGTGCCAGCAGCTCCAAAGAGCCGGCAACTAATGAAAAACTGTTTTTT. It is translated as CASSSKEPATNEKLFF.

The chain employs TRBV12-3 or TRBV12-4 and TRBJ2-7; TRBD1 agrees at 10 bases. V gave up 4 bases and J gave up 11 bases; unmatched junction bases: 5. The CDR3 runs to 12 residues. The CDR3 loop is CASSCGQGEEYF. Written as DNA, the CDR3 is TGTGCCAGCAGTTGCGGACAGGGGGAGGAGTACTTC.

A few counts support this clonotype. This chain joins TRBV28 and TRBJ2-2; 10 nucleotides match TRBD1. V lost 6 bases and J lost 7; bases outside the gene matches: 5. CDR3 length: 14 amino acids. CDR1 is MDHEN, CDR2 SYDVKM, per germline. For the CDR3, the DNA is TGTGCCAGCAGGTCCGGGACAGGGGTCGGGGAGCTGTTTTTT. Protein: CASRSGTGVGELFF.

Written as DNA, the CDR3 is TGTGCCAGCAGCGAGGCCTATGGCTACACCTTC. This gives the protein CASSEAYGYTF. The chain joins TRBV7-2 to TRBJ1-2; unclear D gene. Germline values: CDR1 SGHTA, CDR2 FQGNSA. V was cut by 5 bases and J by 4 bases, with 5 bases left in between. The CDR3 has 11 residues. Using reference TRBV7-2 and TRBJ1-2 for the parts outside the CDR3, the full variable domain is GAGVSQSPSNKVTEKGKDVELRCDPISGHTALYWYRQSLGQGLEFLIYFQGNSAPDKSGLPSDRFSAERTGGSVSTLTIQRTQQEDSAVYLCASSEAYGYTFGSGTRLTVV.

The chain recombines TRBV4-1 with TRBJ1-1; 7 nucleotides match TRBD1. The CDR3 loop spans 15 amino acids. Germline-derived CDR1 and CDR2 are MGHRA and YSYEKL. V dropped 4 bases and J dropped 4; count of bases not matched to a gene: 9. Written as DNA, the CDR3 is TGCGCCAGCAGCCGACGACAGGGTAGGACCACTGAAGCTTTCTTT. Its translation is CASSRRQGRTTEAFF.

V usage is TRBV20-1 and J usage is TRBJ2-7; perhaps TRBD1 as D (6 bases). The CDR3 is 14 amino acids. Germline V gives CDR1 DFQATT, CDR2 SNEGSKA (reference sequence). Trimming took 2 bases from V and 2 from J, leaving 13 bases between them. The CDR3 region is CSARPAGQTYEQYF. The CDR3 bases are TGCAGTGCTAGACCCGCTGGACAGACCTACGAGCAGTACTTC.

The chain recombines TRBV16 with TRBJ1-3; D is possibly TRBD1 (5 bases). This CDR3 comprises 15 residues. V lost 0 bases, J lost 6 bases, and 12 bases lay in between. In germline, CDR1 is KGHSY, CDR2 FQNENV. The CDR3 sequence is CASSQSQGEVNTIYF. The CDR3 nucleotides are TGTGCCAGCAGCCAATCCCAGGGCGAAGTAAACACCATATATTTT.

This rearrangement joins TRBV25-1 to TRBJ2-7; D call uncertain. V shed 4 bases and J shed 3 bases, with 4 bases lying between them. Germline loops: CDR1 MGHDK, CDR2 SYGVNS. This CDR3 is 11 amino acids long. CDR3 loop: CASSVYYEQYF. In nucleotides, the CDR3 is TGTGCCAGCAGTGTTTACTACGAGCAGTACTTC.

The chain is built from TRBV10-3 and TRBJ2-7, with TRBD1 identical over 10 bases. V shed 4 bases, J shed 4 bases, and the junction held 10 bases outside the gene matches. Germline loops: CDR1 ENHRY, CDR2 SYGVKD. The CDR3 spans 16 residues. Here the CDR3 reads CAISVNRDRGSYEQYF. The CDR3 DNA reads as TGTGCCATCAGTGTTAACCGGGACAGGGGATCATACGAGCAGTACTTC.

The chain couples TRBV29-1 to TRBJ2-2, with 8 positions matching TRBD2. With V trimmed by 7 bases and J by 4 bases, 11 bases remained unmatched. CDR1 and CDR2 (germline): SQVTM, ANQGSEA. This CDR3 region has 15 residues. Written as DNA, the CDR3 is TGCAGCGCTTCCTTAGCGGGGCTTGGCACCGGGGAGCTGTTTTTT. This sequence encodes CSASLAGLGTGELFF.

The V call is TRBV5-1, the J call TRBJ1-1, with D perhaps matching TRBD1 (5 bases). V was shortened by 0 bases and J by 1 base, with 16 bases between the two germline ends. CDR3 length: 17 residues. Germline V CDR1 and CDR2: SGHRS, YFSETQ. CDR3 residues: CASSLGPTVFENTEAFF. The CDR3, as DNA: TGCGCCAGCAGCTTGGGTCCGACAGTTTTCGAGAACACTGAAGCTTTCTTT.

This clonotype was observed a few times. V usage is TRBV5-4 and J usage is TRBJ2-1; the D is unclear. This CDR3 has 13 amino acids. V was pared by 4 bases and J by 5 bases, with 10 bases between. CDR1 SGHNT and CDR2 YYREEE come from the germline V gene (reference sequence). The CDR3 loop is CASSRDANNEQFF. The CDR3 DNA is TGTGCCAGCAGCCGCGATGCTAACAATGAGCAGTTCTTC.

J is TRBJ2-4 and V is TRBV7-9; 9 bases agree with TRBD2. Germline V gives CDR1 SEHNR, CDR2 FQNEAQ (reference sequence). V shed 5 bases, J shed 3 bases, and the junction held 5 bases outside the gene matches. The CDR3 length is 15 residues. The CDR3 region is CASSNSGSVKNIQYF. CDR3 in DNA: TGTGCCAGCAGCAATAGCGGGAGTGTCAAAAACATTCAGTACTTC.

The gene calls are TRBV20-1 and TRBJ2-7; maybe TRBD2 (6 bases). The CDR3 totals 15 residues. CDR1 and CDR2 from the germline V gene are DFQATT and SNEGSKA (reference sequence). V lost 3 bases to trimming and J lost 3 bases, with 18 bases between them. This CDR3 reads CSASGVWGLGYEQYF. The CDR3 DNA sequence: TGCAGTGCTAGCGGAGTGTGGGGACTCGGCTACGAGCAGTACTTC.

The chain couples TRBV20-1 to TRBJ2-1; 7 nucleotides match TRBD2. The germline V gene has CDR1 DFQATT and CDR2 SNEGSKA (reference sequence). This CDR3 spans 14 amino acids. V shed 8 bases, J shed 2 bases, and the junction held 9 bases outside the gene matches. The CDR3 is CSCLAESPYNEQFF. As DNA, the CDR3 is TGCAGTTGTCTAGCGGAGAGCCCCTACAATGAGCAGTTCTTC.

The chain is built from TRBV9 and TRBJ2-7; D gene unclear. Deletions cut 3 bases from V and 5 bases from J, with 12 bases between. This CDR3 region has 13 residues. Germline CDR1 is SGDLS and CDR2 is YYNGEE. The DNA of the CDR3 is TGTGCCAGCAGCGACGGACCCCTCAACGAGCAGTACTTC. This gives the protein CASSDGPLNEQYF.

This rearrangement joins TRBV5-1 to TRBJ2-5; 10 positions match TRBD2. Per the germline V gene, CDR1 is SGHRS and CDR2 is YFSETQ. This CDR3 comprises 16 residues. Unmatched junction bases numbered 4, after V lost 0 bases and J lost 2 bases. In DNA, the CDR3 is TGCGCCAGCAGCTTGGGGCTAGCGGGAGATCAAGAGACCCAGTACTTC. Translated, it gives CASSLGLAGDQETQYF.

A few counts support this clonotype. The genes are TRBV6-5 and TRBJ2-7; 8 bases match TRBD1. The CDR3 sequence is 13 residues long. Germline V gene lookup returns CDR1 MNHEY and CDR2 SVGAGI. Trimming took 7 bases from V and 3 from J; bases not matched to a gene: 5. The DNA of the CDR3 is TGTGCCAGCAAGAAGACAGGGGTCTACGAGCAGTACTTC. Its protein product is CASKKTGVYEQYF.